This T cell receptor beta chain is drawn from a study of T cells in Graves' hyperthyroidism and ophthalmopathy. This clonotype occurred a few times. What it recognizes is unknown. Study results and limitations: A 13 V-J signature model discriminated ophthalmopathy versus stable hyperthyroidism. Blood also carried most thyroid clonotypes expanded above 0.001.

Per the germline V gene, CDR1 is SGHVS and CDR2 is FQNEAQ. Trimming cost V 4 bases and J 1 base, with 10 bases left between them. The CDR3 runs 14 residues. Amplification of TCR beta CDR3 regions was performed using RNA transcripts as template. HTBI primers were employed in a first-round RT-PCR of the TCR CDR3. A single record per CDR3 protein comes from TCRdb applying MiXCR to the multiplex PCR reads. The sample shows roughly 580,000 distinct CDR3 sequences, roughly 13% of them seen only once. This receptor was taken from a woman younger than 45 with Graves' hyperthyroidism that later progressed to Graves' ophthalmopathy. Source material: blood. V is TRBV7-8 and J is TRBJ1-1; D is unclear. CDR3 protein: CASSSTDSNTEAFF. As DNA, the CDR3 is TGTGCCAGCAGCTCTACTGACTCGAACACTGAAGCTTTCTTT.